The clone carrying this T cell receptor (beta chain) was detected only a few times. Antigen unknown. The data stem from a study of blood T cells in healthy people across ages. Turning to the study itself: Per every two T cells, about one barcoded beta molecule was captured by template switching.

A sample-barcoded 5' primer and a J-beta primer mix were used in a second PCR of about 7 to 12 cycles. Per sample, CDR3-containing paired-end reads numbered at least 3 million. TCRdb reprocessed the 5' RACE reads via MiXCR and lists one record per CDR3 protein. The sample has 1.5 million to 2 million distinct CDR3 sequences, roughly a third seen once. The donors, aged about 6 to 95, were healthy Caucasians from Russia. The CDR3 spans 14 residues. V was cut by 1 base and J by 9 bases, with 13 bases left in between. Per germline, CDR1 MDHEN and CDR2 SYDVKM. Study-wide points: Both naive CD4+ cell counts and diversity were greater in long-lived donors than in aged donors.

V and J are TRBV28 and TRBJ2-1, with a possible D match to TRBD2 (6 bases). The sequencing input was blood. The TCR comes from a woman aged 25 to 45 in good health. The CDR3 DNA sequence: TGTGCCAGCAGTTTATCCGTTGGCGGGGCTGAGCAGTTCTTC. Amino acid sequence: CASSLSVGGAEQFF.